A selection of T cell receptor beta chains follows, all from one sample in a study of T cell responses to AZD1222 COVID-19 vaccine. Assay: immunoSEQ multiplex PCR; the TCRdb copy retains only in-frame clones and omits some. The sample lists approximately 200,000 clones; almost 95% were seen once. The sample was peripheral blood, taken on day 0 of AZD1222 vaccination. The receptors originated from an adult in good health. CDR3s include the opening cysteine and the closing phenylalanine or tryptophan. The D gene is left open where the match is weak. A row's size may be missing; if present it is once, few, many or a size class.

clone_size,cdr3_length,d_call,v_call,j_call,cdr3_nt,cdr3_aa
NA,15,NA,TRBV5-1,TRBJ2-5,TGCGCCAGCAGCTTGGCCCTGGTAGCACAAGAGACCCAGTACTTC,CASSLALVAQETQYF
NA,16,TRBD1,TRBV19,TRBJ2-1,TGTGCCAGTAGTAGGGGACAGGGGTTGGCCTACAATGAGCAGTTCTTC,CASSRGQGLAYNEQFF
NA,11,NA,TRBV7-3,TRBJ2-2,TGTGCCAGCAGCTTAAATGGGGACCTGTTTTTT,CASSLNGDLFF
NA,15,NA,TRBV19,TRBJ2-2,TGTGCCAGTAGTATAGGACACACGAACACCGGGGAGCTGTTTTTT,CASSIGHTNTGELFF
once,16,TRBD2,TRBV6-5,TRBJ2-2,TGTGCCAGCAGTTCGTTAGCGGGAGTTACCACCGGGGAGCTGTTTTTT,CASSSLAGVTTGELFF
NA,14,NA,TRBV6-1,TRBJ1-5,TGTGCCAGCAGTGAAGGTCGGGGGAATCAGCCCCAGCATTTT,CASSEGRGNQPQHF
NA,14,TRBD2,TRBV10-3,TRBJ2-3,TGTGCCATCAGGCCAGCGGGAGAAACAGATACGCAGTATTTT,CAIRPAGETDTQYF
NA,17,TRBD2,TRBV7-6,TRBJ2-7,TGTGCCAGCAGCGCACCTGGTTTGGCTAGCGGGGCCTACGAGCAGTACTTC,CASSAPGLASGAYEQYF
NA,18,NA,TRBV25-1,TRBJ1-1,TGTGCCAGCATCGCCCGTTCGGAGGGACGGGGTTTGAGAACTGAAGCTTTCTTT,CASIARSEGRGLRTEAFF
once,15,NA,TRBV21-1,TRBJ2-5,TGTGCCAGCAGCAAAGCCTTGGGTTTCCAAGAGACCCAGTACTTC,CASSKALGFQETQYF
NA,14,TRBD1,TRBV6-6,TRBJ1-2,TGTGCCAGCAGTGGGACAGGGAATCTCTATGGCTACACCTTC,CASSGTGNLYGYTF
NA,14,NA,TRBV5-5,TRBJ2-3,TGTGCCAGCAGCTCCAGGGTGAGCACAGATACGCAGTATTTT,CASSSRVSTDTQYF
NA,19,TRBD1,TRBV4-1,TRBJ2-4,TGCGCCAGCAGCCAAATCGGTTCGGGACAGGGGGTTGGCAAAAACATTCAGTACTTC,CASSQIGSGQGVGKNIQYF
NA,16,TRBD2,TRBV9,TRBJ2-7,TGTGCCAGCAGCGTACAAGCGGGAGGGCCGGGGTACGAGCAGTACTTC,CASSVQAGGPGYEQYF
NA,13,NA,TRBV30,TRBJ1-5,TGTGCCTGGAGTGGGACTCTCCAGGAGCCCCAGCATTTT,CAWSGTLQEPQHF
NA,14,NA,TRBV5-4,TRBJ2-2,TGTGCCAGCAGCTTGAGGCTCCCCCCCGGGGAGCTGTTTTTT,CASSLRLPPGELFF
NA,17,NA,TRBV23-1,TRBJ2-7,TGCGCCAGCAGTCAATCCCCGCCGGACAGCTACTCCTACGAGCAGTACTTC,CASSQSPPDSYSYEQYF
once,13,TRBD1,TRBV11-1,TRBJ2-7,TGTGCCAGCAGCCGGGACAGGCCCGACGAGCAGTACTTC,CASSRDRPDEQYF
NA,17,TRBD2,TRBV4-2,TRBJ2-3,TGTGCCAGCAGCCAAAGGGACCCGGGCGGGAGAACAGATACGCAGTATTTT,CASSQRDPGGRTDTQYF
NA,15,NA,TRBV29-1,TRBJ2-2,TGCAGCGTTGAAGAGCAGGGGCTCGGCACCGGGGAGCTGTTTTTT,CSVEEQGLGTGELFF
NA,15,NA,TRBV29-1,TRBJ2-7,TGCAGCGTTGATGGGCAGGGGGGGACCTTCGGCGAGCAGTACTTC,CSVDGQGGTFGEQYF
NA,15,TRBD1,TRBV7-2,TRBJ2-1,TGTGCCAGCAGCGCTACAGGGGGGACTTACAATGAGCAGTTCTTC,CASSATGGTYNEQFF
NA,11,NA,TRBV18,TRBJ2-1,TGTGCCAGCTCCGATCGGGATGAGCAGTTCTTC,CASSDRDEQFF
NA,15,NA,TRBV11-2,TRBJ2-5,TGTGCCAGCAGCTTCCGGGGGAGCAGGGAAGAGACCCAGTACTTC,CASSFRGSREETQYF
NA,11,NA,TRBV6-5,TRBJ1-2,TGTGCCAGCAGGGGTGACTATGGCTACACCTTC,CASRGDYGYTF
NA,17,NA,TRBV14,TRBJ2-1,TGTGCCAGCAGTTTGGCGGGAGAGGGGGGCCCCTACAATGAGCAGTTCTTC,CASSLAGEGGPYNEQFF
NA,13,NA,TRBV7-2,TRBJ2-2,TGTGCCAGCAGCTTAGCCCAAGGCGGGGAGCTGTTTTTT,CASSLAQGGELFF
NA,14,TRBD1,TRBV7-9,TRBJ1-2,TGTGCCAGCAGCGCCGGGACAGTTAACTATGGCTACACCTTC,CASSAGTVNYGYTF
NA,15,TRBD1,TRBV10-1,TRBJ2-1,TGCGCTATCCGGGACAGGATTATCTCCTACAATGAGCAGTTCTTC,CAIRDRIISYNEQFF
NA,18,TRBD2,TRBV28,TRBJ2-4,TGTGCCAGCAGTTTATCTAGCGGGAGCCGTCTTTCCCGAAACATTCAGTACTTC,CASSLSSGSRLSRNIQYF
NA,16,NA,TRBV10-2,TRBJ2-2,TGCGCCAGCAGTGAGCTTACCGGGGGAGGTGCCGGGGAGCTGTTTTTT,CASSELTGGGAGELFF
NA,14,TRBD1,TRBV7-9,TRBJ1-4,TGTGCCAGCAGCCGGGACAGGGGCGACGAAAAACTGTTTTTT,CASSRDRGDEKLFF
NA,19,TRBD2,TRBV11-2,TRBJ2-3,TGTGCCAGCAGCTTACTTTTGCTAGCGGGGTCTATTAGCACAGATACGCAGTATTTT,CASSLLLLAGSISTDTQYF
NA,16,TRBD1,TRBV28,TRBJ2-7,TGTGCCAGCACCCGGGACAGGGGGTCGAAGGGCCTCGAGCAGTACTTC,CASTRDRGSKGLEQYF
NA,15,TRBD2,TRBV4-3,TRBJ2-2,TGCGCCAGCAGCGAAGTACTAGCGGGTTCCGGGGAGCTGTTTTTT,CASSEVLAGSGELFF
NA,17,TRBD1,TRBV12-5,TRBJ2-1,TGTGCTAGTGGTTTGCCACAGGGGGAAGACTCCTACAATGAGCAGTTCTTC,CASGLPQGEDSYNEQFF
NA,15,NA,TRBV27,TRBJ1-2,TGTGCCAGCAGTCCCCGGGACGTAACTAACTATGGCTACACCTTC,CASSPRDVTNYGYTF
NA,15,TRBD1,TRBV6-5,TRBJ2-5,TGTGCCAGCAGGTTGACAGGGAACCCCTCAGAGACCCAGTACTTC,CASRLTGNPSETQYF
NA,14,NA,TRBV4-3,TRBJ2-7,TGCGCCAGCAGCCAAGAAGGGGGGCTATACGAGCAGTACTTC,CASSQEGGLYEQYF
NA,11,NA,TRBV9,TRBJ1-1,TGTGCCACCCCCTTAGGCGTGGAAGCTTTCTTT,CATPLGVEAFF
NA,16,TRBD1,TRBV7-2,TRBJ1-4,TGTGCCAGCAGCACGGACAGGGGGCGAGTTAATGAAAAACTGTTTTTT,CASSTDRGRVNEKLFF
NA,16,NA,TRBV28,TRBJ2-7,TGTGCCAGCAGTTTACCGGGACCCCTCGTCCGTCACGAGCAGTACTTC,CASSLPGPLVRHEQYF
few,15,TRBD1,TRBV19,TRBJ1-5,TGTGCCAGTAGTGTCATCCGGGACAGGGATCAGCCCCAGCATTTT,CASSVIRDRDQPQHF
NA,14,TRBD1,TRBV10-3,TRBJ1-3,TGTGCCAGTGCACAGGGGGCATCTGGAAACACCATATATTTT,CASAQGASGNTIYF
NA,14,NA,TRBV6-5,TRBJ1-5,TGTGCCAGCAACCCTTGGTCCGGGCGGCAGCCCCAGCATTTT,CASNPWSGRQPQHF
NA,13,TRBD1,TRBV6-5,TRBJ1-2,TGTGCCAGCAGTCGGGACAGGACCTATGGCTACACCTTC,CASSRDRTYGYTF
NA,17,TRBD2,TRBV18,TRBJ2-2,TGTGCCAGCTCACCACTTGGCGCGGGAGCTTTGGCCGGGGAGCTGTTTTTT,CASSPLGAGALAGELFF
NA,11,NA,TRBV29-1,TRBJ2-5,TGCAGCGTGGGGGGTCAAGAGACCCAGTACTTC,CSVGGQETQYF
NA,14,TRBD2,TRBV6-1,TRBJ2-7,TGTGCCAGCAGTGAAGTGCGGGGGTCCTACGAGCAGTACTTC,CASSEVRGSYEQYF
NA,16,NA,TRBV4-3,TRBJ2-7,TGCGCCAGCAGCCAAGATACAGGTGTCATTAGATACGAGCAGTACTTC,CASSQDTGVIRYEQYF
NA,15,TRBD2,TRBV19,TRBJ2-1,TGTGCCAGTAGTATATCGACTAGCGGTAACAATGAGCAGTTCTTC,CASSISTSGNNEQFF
NA,16,TRBD2,TRBV25-1,TRBJ2-2,TGTGCCAGCAGCCCGGAACTAGCGGAGAACACCGGGGAGCTGTTTTTT,CASSPELAENTGELFF
NA,15,TRBD2,TRBV5-1,TRBJ2-1,TGCGCCAGCAGCTCGGGACTAGCGGGGGCGGCTGAGCAGTTCTTC,CASSSGLAGAAEQFF
NA,15,NA,TRBV7-9,TRBJ2-1,TGTGCCAGCAGCTTAGAGCAGGGCCCCTACAATGAGCAGTTCTTC,CASSLEQGPYNEQFF
NA,15,NA,TRBV5-6,TRBJ2-2,TGTGCCAGCAGCTTTTTGGACGCGAACACCGGGGAGCTGTTTTTT,CASSFLDANTGELFF
NA,12,NA,TRBV7-9,TRBJ1-1,TGTGCCAGCAGCTGGGGGACACCTGAAGCTTTCTTT,CASSWGTPEAFF
NA,13,NA,TRBV6-4,TRBJ2-3,TGTGCCAGCAGTGGGTCTAGAACGGAGACGCAGTATTTT,CASSGSRTETQYF
NA,12,NA,TRBV24-1,TRBJ2-7,TGTGCCACCAGTGACGAAAGAGACGAGCAGTACTTC,CATSDERDEQYF
NA,14,NA,TRBV5-1,TRBJ1-1,TGCGCCAGCAGCTTAGGGGGGGCTAGCACTGAAGCTTTCTTT,CASSLGGASTEAFF
NA,15,NA,TRBV6-5,TRBJ1-1,TGTGCCAGCAGTAAGATAATGGTAGGGAGCACTGAAGCTTTCTTT,CASSKIMVGSTEAFF